Given below is one T cell receptor (beta chain) in context. The data belong to a study of blood T cell repertoires in COVID-19. Whole-study context: The samples span acute and convalescent COVID-19 from the United States, Italy and Spain. PBMCs, B-cell-depleted T cells, or T cells provided the cDNA or gDNA that made up the material.

Trimming took off 1 base at V and 6 bases at J, with 6 bases between the two ends. CDR3 length: 13 residues. Germline V gives CDR1 LNHDA, CDR2 SQIVND (reference sequence). Study processing details: Nucleated cell counts were estimated from reference gene primer amplification. Here immunoSEQ multiplex PCR was the method, and the copy in TCRdb shows in-frame clones only, minus some. V and J calls and clone size come straight from that table; D and trimming were deduced from the DNA. This sample carries about 47,000 clones, around 90% of them seen once, and the ten largest clones take roughly 3%. Sequencing was carried out using peripheral blood. The sequence was collected from a man in his fifties or sixties with active COVID-19. The gene calls are TRBV19 and TRBJ1-4; no clear D gene. Here the CDR3 DNA reads TGTGCCAGTAGTATAGTTAGTGATGAAAAACTGTTTTTT. Residues: CASSIVSDEKLFF.